This T cell receptor (beta chain) stems from a study of tumor-infiltrating lymphocytes in primary liver carcinoma. Findings and caveats of the study: Tumor-adjacent and tumor-blood pairs displayed less overlap than did pairs of tumor regions.

The germline V gene has CDR1 SGHAT and CDR2 FQNNGV. The CDR3 runs to 17 residues. Extraction of RNA together with DNA used roughly 20-33 mg of unsorted bulk tissue. As to this clonotype: The antigen remains unidentified. One end of the junction does not line up with germline, which may come from a read error.

cDNA specific to TCR beta was made from 500 ng of total RNA, with a constant-region primer employed for priming. Employing slightly modified ARM-PCR, three nested multiplex PCR rounds were run, and these gave rise to the TCR beta libraries. Two initial PCR rounds of around 10 cycles each paired TRBV1-TRBV30 forward primers with a C-beta reverse primer. TCRdb re-called the multiplex PCR reads with MiXCR, one entry per CDR3 protein. Of just under 55,000 distinct CDR3 sequences detected, over 65% appear once; the ten largest clones hold less than 30%. Sequencing was carried out using liver tumor tissue from sampling region 2. Sample subset: tumor region T2, inferior pole. The rearrangement uses TRBV11-2 and TRBJ2-7; TRBD1 might be the D (6 bases). The receptor comes from a man in his forties with primary liver carcinoma and hepatitis B virus infection. The CDR3, as DNA: TGTGCCAGCAGCTTATACTTCGGGACATCGAGCTCCTACGAGCGGTACTTC. Its protein is CASSLYFGTSSSYERYF.